The 17 T cell receptor beta chains below were found in one sample sequenced in a study of blood T cell repertoires in COVID-19. Only in-frame clones appear in the TCRdb table, and some are missing; sequencing was by immunoSEQ multiplex PCR. The repertoire includes approximately 150,000 clones, around 80% of them detected once, and approximately 5.3% sits in the top ten. Sequenced input: PBMCs or T cells enriched from blood (not recorded which). Receptors were obtained from a man aged 65 to 79 who had been exposed to COVID-19.

The V and J genes are TRBV5-1 and TRBJ1-4; D is uncertain. V lost 4 bases and J 0 bases, leaving 7 bases between the germline ends. The CDR3 totals 14 residues. Germline V gene data show CDR1 as SGHRS and CDR2 as YFSETQ. The CDR3 here is CASSPRSTNEKLFF. The DNA of the CDR3 is TGCGCCAGCAGCCCCCGGTCAACTAATGAAAAACTGTTTTTT.

This rearrangement joins TRBV5-6 to TRBJ2-7; 7 positions match TRBD2. CDR3 size: 15 residues. Germline V CDR1 and CDR2: SGHDT, YYEEEE. The trim removed 3 bases at V and 6 bases at J, leaving 12 bases unmatched. CDR3 sequence reads: CASSYRGTTSLEQYF. Written as DNA, the CDR3 is TGTGCCAGCAGCTACCGTGGGACTACCTCCCTCGAGCAGTACTTC.

V and J are TRBV9 and TRBJ1-4, with D possibly matching TRBD1 (6 bases). The germline gives CDR1 SGDLS, CDR2 YYNGEE. Trimming shortened V by 2 bases and J by 2 bases, and 7 bases separated the two germline ends. The CDR3 sequence is 14 residues long. The CDR3 here is CASSVGHTNEKLFF. The CDR3 DNA is TGTGCCAGCAGCGTGGGACACACTAATGAAAAACTGTTTTTT.

CDR3 region: CASRLGTGNYQETQYF. CDR3 nucleotides: TGCGCCAGCAGACTAGGGACAGGGAATTACCAAGAGACCCAGTACTTC. The V gene is TRBV5-1, the J gene TRBJ2-5, with 9 bases matching TRBD1. The CDR3 runs 16 residues. V shed 5 bases, J shed 0 bases, and the junction held 8 bases outside the gene matches. Germline CDR1 and CDR2: SGHRS and YFSETQ.

This chain connects TRBV19 to TRBJ1-1; 10 nucleotides agree with TRBD1. Germline trimming cut 4 bases from V and 6 bases from J; bases unmatched to any gene: 8. This CDR3 has 15 residues. CDR1 is LNHDA and CDR2 is SQIVND in the germline V gene (reference sequence). The CDR3 DNA sequence: TGTGCCAGTAGTACGTCCGGGACAGGGGTTGCTGAAGCTTTCTTT. Amino acid sequence: CASSTSGTGVAEAFF.

The rearrangement joins TRBV6-5 to TRBJ1-1; 8 bases line up with TRBD1. This CDR3 is built from 14 residues. Germline loops: CDR1 MNHEY, CDR2 SVGAGI. With V trimmed by 6 bases and J by 6 bases, 9 bases remained unmatched. DNA for the CDR3: TGTGCCAGCAGCGAGGACAGGGTCAGGCCTGAAGCTTTCTTT. Translating it yields CASSEDRVRPEAFF.

V and J are TRBV9 and TRBJ1-3; 7 positions agree with TRBD1. The V and J ends lost 4 bases and 2 bases, in that order; junction bases with no gene match: 6. The CDR3 is 15 residues long. Germline V gene data show CDR1 as SGDLS and CDR2 as YYNGEE. CDR3 in amino acids: CASSSRTGPGNTIYF. The CDR3 DNA sequence: TGTGCCAGCAGCTCGCGGACAGGACCTGGAAACACCATATATTTT.

The genes are TRBV7-2 and TRBJ1-2; D not resolved. CDR3 length: 18 residues. Germline lookup yields CDR1 SGHTA and CDR2 FQGNSA. With 0 bases removed from V and 1 base from J, the gap between germline ends came to 18 bases. Here the CDR3 reads CASSLAAPGLGNNYGYTF. The CDR3 DNA reads TGTGCCAGCAGCTTAGCAGCACCGGGATTGGGTAATAACTATGGCTACACCTTC.

This clone was found a few times. The rearrangement links TRBV5-5 to TRBJ1-1; 7 positions match TRBD1. Per the germline V gene, CDR1 is SGHKS and CDR2 is YYEKEE (reference sequence). The CDR3 has 15 residues. V lost 5 bases to trimming and J lost 2 bases; unmatched junction nucleotides: 9. The CDR3, as DNA: TGTGCCAGCAGTTTTTCGGGGACAGTCAACACTGAAGCTTTCTTT. Protein sequence: CASSFSGTVNTEAFF.

This chain joins TRBV3-1 (or the pseudogene TRBV3-2) and TRBJ1-1; TRBD1 matches 7 bases. After removal of 6 bases from V and 5 bases from J, the junction contained 12 bases not matched to a gene. The CDR3 sequence is 15 residues long. Germline CDR1 is LGHDT and CDR2 is YNNKEL (reference sequence). CDR3 in DNA: TGTGCCAGCAGGCGACAGGGCACGGCGCGGACTGAAGCTTTCTTT. Its translation is CASRRQGTARTEAFF.

V usage is TRBV10-2 and J usage is TRBJ2-7; 7 bases line up with TRBD2. V lost 7 bases, J lost 2 bases, and 8 bases stayed unmatched. Germline V gives CDR1 WSHSY, CDR2 SAAADI. This CDR3 is 14 amino acids long. This CDR3 reads CASNPTSETYEQYF. CDR3 DNA sequence: TGCGCCAGCAATCCAACTAGCGAGACCTACGAGCAGTACTTC.

This clone has just one count. The rearrangement joins TRBV24-1 to TRBJ2-3, with TRBD1 matching over 7 bases. The germline V gene has CDR1 KGHDR and CDR2 SFDVKD. CDR3 length equals 16 residues. Trimming took 4 bases from V and 4 from J; bases not matched to a gene: 10. The CDR3 nucleotides read TGTGCCACCAGTGACACCCAACGACAGGGATCAGATACGCAGTATTTT. Translation gives CATSDTQRQGSDTQYF.

This clone was counted only a few times. The gene calls are TRBV3-1 (or the pseudogene TRBV3-2) and TRBJ2-1; D is possibly TRBD2 (5 bases). Germline loops: CDR1 LGHDT, CDR2 YNNKEL (reference sequence). Trimming shortened V by 4 bases and J by 5 bases, and 9 bases separated the two germline ends. CDR3 length: 13 residues. The CDR3 sequence is CASSPKEDNEQFF. The CDR3 nucleotides are TGTGCCAGCAGCCCGAAGGAGGACAATGAGCAGTTCTTC.

The chain uses TRBV18 and TRBJ2-3, with D unclear. V shed 2 bases and J shed 0 bases, with 9 bases lying between them. Germline V gene sequence: CDR1 KGHSH, CDR2 LQKENI. This CDR3 comprises 15 residues. CDR3 in DNA: TGTGCCAGCTCACCAGGGCAGCTTAGCACAGATACGCAGTATTTT. Its translation is CASSPGQLSTDTQYF.

This chain joins TRBV19 and TRBJ2-2; 12 bases line up with TRBD1. Germline values: CDR1 LNHDA, CDR2 SQIVND (reference sequence). Germline trimming cut 6 bases from V and 7 bases from J; bases unmatched to any gene: 9. The CDR3 has 16 residues. This CDR3 reads CASRLPGQGANGELFF. The CDR3 DNA reads TGTGCCAGTAGGTTACCGGGACAGGGGGCCAACGGGGAGCTGTTTTTT.

This clone has only one observation. This chain links TRBV20-1 with TRBJ1-2; D unclear. The germline CDR1 and CDR2 sequences are DFQATT and SNEGSKA (reference sequence). The V gene lost 3 bases and the J gene lost 4 bases, with 6 bases spanning the gap. CDR3 length: 11 amino acids. This CDR3 is CSASTTYGYTF. CDR3 nucleotide sequence: TGCAGTGCTAGTACAACCTATGGCTACACCTTC.

The J gene is TRBJ2-7, the V gene TRBV19, with TRBD2 as a possible D gene (6 bases). Germline-derived CDR1 and CDR2 are LNHDA and SQIVND (reference sequence). This CDR3 comprises 17 residues. V lost 6 bases and J 0 bases, leaving 21 bases between the germline ends. The CDR3 sequence: CASSRLGGVPYSYEQYF. The CDR3 nucleotides are TGTGCCAGTAGCCGGTTGGGGGGTGTCCCATACTCCTACGAGCAGTACTTC.